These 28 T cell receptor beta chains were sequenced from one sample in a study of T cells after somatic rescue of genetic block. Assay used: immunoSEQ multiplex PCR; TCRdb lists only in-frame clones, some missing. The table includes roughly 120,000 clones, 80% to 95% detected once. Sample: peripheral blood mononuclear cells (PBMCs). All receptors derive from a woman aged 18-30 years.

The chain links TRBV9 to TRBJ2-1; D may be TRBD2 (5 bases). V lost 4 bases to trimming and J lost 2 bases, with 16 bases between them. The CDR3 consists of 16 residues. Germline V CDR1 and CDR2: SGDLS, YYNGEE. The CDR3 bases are TGTGCCAGCAGCCCCACCTACGGGGTCACCTACAATGAGCAGTTCTTC. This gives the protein CASSPTYGVTYNEQFF. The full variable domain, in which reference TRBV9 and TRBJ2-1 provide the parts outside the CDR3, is DSGVTQTPKHLITATGQRVTLRCSPRSGDLSVYWYQQSLDQGLQFLIQYYNGEERAKGNILERFSAQQFPDLHSELNLSSLELGDSALYFCASSPTYGVTYNEQFFGPGTRLTVL.

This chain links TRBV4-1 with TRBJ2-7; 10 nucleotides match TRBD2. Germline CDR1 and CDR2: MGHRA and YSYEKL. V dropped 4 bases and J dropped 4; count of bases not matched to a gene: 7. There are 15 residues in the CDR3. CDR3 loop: CASSPRVLAGYEQYF. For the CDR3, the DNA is TGCGCCAGCAGCCCAAGGGTACTAGCGGGGTACGAGCAGTACTTC.

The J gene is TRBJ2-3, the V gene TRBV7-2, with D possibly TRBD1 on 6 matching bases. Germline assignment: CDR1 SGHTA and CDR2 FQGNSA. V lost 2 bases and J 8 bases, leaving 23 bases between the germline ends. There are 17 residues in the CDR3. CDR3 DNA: TGTGCCAGCAGCTTAATCATAGGGGGTGCTCGGGATGGTACGCAGTATTTT. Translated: CASSLIIGGARDGTQYF.

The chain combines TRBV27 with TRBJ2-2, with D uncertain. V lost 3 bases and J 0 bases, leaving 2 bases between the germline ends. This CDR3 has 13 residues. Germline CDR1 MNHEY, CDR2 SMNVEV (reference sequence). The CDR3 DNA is TGTGCCAGCAGTTTCTCGAACACCGGGGAGCTGTTTTTT. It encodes CASSFSNTGELFF.

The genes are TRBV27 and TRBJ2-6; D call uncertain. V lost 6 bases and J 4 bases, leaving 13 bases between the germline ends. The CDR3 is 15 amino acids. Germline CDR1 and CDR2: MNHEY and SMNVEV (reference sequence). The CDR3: CASSPPARGANVLTF. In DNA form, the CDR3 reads TGTGCCAGCAGCCCTCCCGCGAGGGGGGCCAACGTCCTGACTTTC.

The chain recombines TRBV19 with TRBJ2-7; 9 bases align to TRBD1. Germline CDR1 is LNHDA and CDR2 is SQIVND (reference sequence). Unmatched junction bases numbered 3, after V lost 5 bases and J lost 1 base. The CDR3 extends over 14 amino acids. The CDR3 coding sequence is TGTGCCAGTAGTGCGACAGGGGGGTCCTACGAGCAGTACTTC. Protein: CASSATGGSYEQYF. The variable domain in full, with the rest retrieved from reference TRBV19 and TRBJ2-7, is DGGITQSPKYLFRKEGQNVTLSCEQNLNHDAMYWYRQDPGQGLRLIYYSQIVNDFQKGDIAEGYSVSREKKESFPLTVTSAQKNPTAFYLCASSATGGSYEQYFGPGTRLTVT.

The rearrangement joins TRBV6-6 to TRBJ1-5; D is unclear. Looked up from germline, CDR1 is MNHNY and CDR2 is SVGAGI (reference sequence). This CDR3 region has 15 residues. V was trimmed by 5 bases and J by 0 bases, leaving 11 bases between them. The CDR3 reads CASSIRPYSNQPQHF. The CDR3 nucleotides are TGTGCCAGCAGTATAAGACCCTATAGCAATCAGCCCCAGCATTTT.

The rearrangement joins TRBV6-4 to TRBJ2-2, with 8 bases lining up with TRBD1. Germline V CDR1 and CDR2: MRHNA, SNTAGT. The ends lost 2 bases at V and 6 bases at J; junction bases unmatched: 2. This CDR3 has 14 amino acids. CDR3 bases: TGTGCCAGCAGTGACGCACAGGGGGCCGGGGAGCTGTTTTTT. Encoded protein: CASSDAQGAGELFF.

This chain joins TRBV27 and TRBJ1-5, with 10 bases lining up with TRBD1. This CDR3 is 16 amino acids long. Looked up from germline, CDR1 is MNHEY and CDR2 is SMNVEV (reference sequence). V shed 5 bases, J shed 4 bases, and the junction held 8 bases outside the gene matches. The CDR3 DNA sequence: TGTGCCAGCAGTCTACAGGGACAGGGGAATAATCAGCCCCAGCATTTT. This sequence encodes CASSLQGQGNNQPQHF.

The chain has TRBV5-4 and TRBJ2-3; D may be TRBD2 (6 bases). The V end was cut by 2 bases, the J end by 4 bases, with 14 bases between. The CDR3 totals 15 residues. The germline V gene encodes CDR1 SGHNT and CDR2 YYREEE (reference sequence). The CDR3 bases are TGTGCCAGCAGCTTCCTTAGCGGTGGATCAGATACGCAGTATTTT. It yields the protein CASSFLSGGSDTQYF.

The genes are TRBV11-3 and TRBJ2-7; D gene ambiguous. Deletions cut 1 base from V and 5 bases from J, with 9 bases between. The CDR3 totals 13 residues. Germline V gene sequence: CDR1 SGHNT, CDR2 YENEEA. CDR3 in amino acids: CASSLVASHEQYF. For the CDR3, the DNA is TGTGCCAGCAGCTTAGTAGCCAGCCACGAGCAGTACTTC.

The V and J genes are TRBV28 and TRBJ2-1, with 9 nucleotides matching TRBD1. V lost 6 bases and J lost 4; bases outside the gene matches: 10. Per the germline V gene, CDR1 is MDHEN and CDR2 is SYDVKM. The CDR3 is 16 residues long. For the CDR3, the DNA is TGTGCCAGCAGCCTACCCCCGGGACAGGGTTACAATGAGCAGTTCTTC. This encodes CASSLPPGQGYNEQFF.

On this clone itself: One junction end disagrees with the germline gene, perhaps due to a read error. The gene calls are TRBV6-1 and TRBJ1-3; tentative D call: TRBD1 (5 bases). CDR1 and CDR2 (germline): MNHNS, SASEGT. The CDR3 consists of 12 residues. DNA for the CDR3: TGTGCCAGCAGTGATGGGTTCTCCGGGGGATTTTTT. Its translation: CASSDGFSGGFF.

CDR3 nucleotides: TGTGCCGGGGGGACCCAGGAGTCGAACACTGAAGCTTTCTTT. It encodes CAGGTQESNTEAFF. This chain uses TRBV7-9 with TRBJ1-1; TRBD1 might be the D (5 bases). V lost 11 bases and J lost 1, with 17 bases in between. CDR3 length equals 14 residues. Germline CDR1 and CDR2: SEHNR and FQNEAQ (reference sequence).

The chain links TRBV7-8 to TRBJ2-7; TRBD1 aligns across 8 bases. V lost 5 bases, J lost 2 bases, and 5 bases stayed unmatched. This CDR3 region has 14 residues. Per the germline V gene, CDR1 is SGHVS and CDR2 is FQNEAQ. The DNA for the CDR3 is TGTGCCAGCAGCCCCCGACAGGGGCCCTACGAGCAGTACTTC. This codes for CASSPRQGPYEQYF.

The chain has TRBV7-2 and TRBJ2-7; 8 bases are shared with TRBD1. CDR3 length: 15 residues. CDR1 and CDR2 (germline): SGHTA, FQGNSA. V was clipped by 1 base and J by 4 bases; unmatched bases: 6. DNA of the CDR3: TGTGCCAGCAGCTTAGTTCAGGGGGCGAATTACGAGCAGTACTTC. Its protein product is CASSLVQGANYEQYF.

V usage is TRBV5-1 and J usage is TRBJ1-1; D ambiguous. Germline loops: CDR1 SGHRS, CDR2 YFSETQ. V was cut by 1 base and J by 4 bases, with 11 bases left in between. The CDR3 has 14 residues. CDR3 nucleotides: TGCGCCAGCAGCTTGAGGCGCGGAGGCACTGAAGCTTTCTTT. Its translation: CASSLRRGGTEAFF. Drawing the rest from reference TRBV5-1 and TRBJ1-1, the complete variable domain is KAGVTQTPRYLIKTRGQQVTLSCSPISGHRSVSWYQQTPGQGLQFLFEYFSETQRNKGNFPGRFSGRQFSNSRSEMNVSTLELGDSALYLCASSLRRGGTEAFFGQGTRLTVV.

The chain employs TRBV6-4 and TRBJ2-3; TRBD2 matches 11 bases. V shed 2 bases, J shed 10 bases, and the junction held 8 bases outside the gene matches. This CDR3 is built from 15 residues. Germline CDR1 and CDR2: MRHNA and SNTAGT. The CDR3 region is CASSDTSGGLRAQYF. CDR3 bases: TGTGCCAGCAGTGACACTAGCGGGGGTCTTAGGGCGCAGTATTTT.

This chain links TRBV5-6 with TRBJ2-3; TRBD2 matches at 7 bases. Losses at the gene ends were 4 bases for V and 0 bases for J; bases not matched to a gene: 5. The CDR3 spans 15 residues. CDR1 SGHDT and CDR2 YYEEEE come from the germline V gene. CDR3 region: CASSVAGSSTDTQYF. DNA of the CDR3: TGTGCCAGCAGCGTAGCGGGCTCTAGCACAGATACGCAGTATTTT.

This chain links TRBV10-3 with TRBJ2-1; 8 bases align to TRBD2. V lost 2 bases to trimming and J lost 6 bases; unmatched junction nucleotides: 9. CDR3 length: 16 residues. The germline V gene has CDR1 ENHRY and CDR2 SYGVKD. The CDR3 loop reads CAISEPSRGVSNEQFF. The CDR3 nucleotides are TGTGCCATCAGTGAGCCCTCGCGGGGGGTTAGCAATGAGCAGTTCTTC.

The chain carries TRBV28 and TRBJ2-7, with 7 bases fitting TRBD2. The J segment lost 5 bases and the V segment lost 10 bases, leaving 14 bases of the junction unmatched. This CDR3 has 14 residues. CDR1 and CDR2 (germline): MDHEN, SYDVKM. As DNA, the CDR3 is TGTGCCACCCTCCGGGGGAGGGTACATAACGAGCAGTACTTC. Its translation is CATLRGRVHNEQYF.

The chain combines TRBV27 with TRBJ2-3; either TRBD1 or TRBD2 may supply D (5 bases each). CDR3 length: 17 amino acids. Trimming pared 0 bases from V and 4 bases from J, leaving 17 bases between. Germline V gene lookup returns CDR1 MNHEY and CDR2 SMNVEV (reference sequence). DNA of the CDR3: TGTGCCAGCAGTTTATCGGCTTCCGGGACGATCGCAGATACGCAGTATTTT. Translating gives CASSLSASGTIADTQYF.

The CDR3: CASSLGRGPAGELFF. CDR3 nucleotides: TGTGCCAGCAGCTTAGGGAGGGGGCCCGCCGGGGAGCTGTTTTTT. The rearrangement links TRBV7-9 to TRBJ2-2, with D perhaps TRBD1 (7 bases). V was cut by 1 base and J by 6 bases, with 12 bases left in between. CDR1 is SEHNR, CDR2 FQNEAQ, per germline (reference sequence). The CDR3 spans 15 residues. Together with reference TRBV7-9 and TRBJ2-2, the CDR3 gives the full variable domain: DTGVSQNPRHKITKRGQNVTFRCDPISEHNRLYWYRQTLGQGPEFLTYFQNEAQLEKSRLLSDRFSAERPKGSFSTLEIQRTEQGDSAMYLCASSLGRGPAGELFFGEGSRLTVL.

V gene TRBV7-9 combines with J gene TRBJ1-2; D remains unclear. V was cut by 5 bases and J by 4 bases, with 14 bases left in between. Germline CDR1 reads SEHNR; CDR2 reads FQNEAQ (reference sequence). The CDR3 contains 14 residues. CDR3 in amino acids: CASSLMEGIYGYTF. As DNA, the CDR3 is TGTGCCAGCAGCCTAATGGAAGGGATCTATGGCTACACCTTC.

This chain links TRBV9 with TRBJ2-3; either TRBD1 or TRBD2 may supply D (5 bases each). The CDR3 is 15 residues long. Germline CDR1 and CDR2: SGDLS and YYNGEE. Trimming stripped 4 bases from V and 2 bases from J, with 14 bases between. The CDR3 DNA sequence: TGTGCCAGCAGCTCAGGGACGAAACTCACAGATACGCAGTATTTT. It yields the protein CASSSGTKLTDTQYF.

CDR3 residues: CASSQRGTGGSGELFF. The CDR3 bases are TGCGCCAGCAGCCAAAGGGGGACAGGGGGAAGCGGGGAGCTGTTTTTT. This chain connects TRBV4-1 to TRBJ2-2; 11 nucleotides match TRBD1. The CDR3 consists of 16 residues. The J segment lost 7 bases and the V segment lost 2 bases, leaving 6 bases of the junction unmatched. CDR1 MGHRA and CDR2 YSYEKL come from the germline V gene.

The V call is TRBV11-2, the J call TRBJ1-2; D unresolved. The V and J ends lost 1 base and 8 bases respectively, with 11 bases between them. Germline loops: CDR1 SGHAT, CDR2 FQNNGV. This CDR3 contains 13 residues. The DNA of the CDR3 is TGTGCCAGCAGCTTAGCCCCGAGGGAGGGCTACACCTTC. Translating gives CASSLAPREGYTF.

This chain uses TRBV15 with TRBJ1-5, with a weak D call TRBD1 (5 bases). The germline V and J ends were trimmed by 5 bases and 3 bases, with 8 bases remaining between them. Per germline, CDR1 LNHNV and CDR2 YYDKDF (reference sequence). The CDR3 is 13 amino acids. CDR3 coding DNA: TGTGCCACCAGCCGGGGACCCAATCAGCCCCAGCATTTT. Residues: CATSRGPNQPQHF.